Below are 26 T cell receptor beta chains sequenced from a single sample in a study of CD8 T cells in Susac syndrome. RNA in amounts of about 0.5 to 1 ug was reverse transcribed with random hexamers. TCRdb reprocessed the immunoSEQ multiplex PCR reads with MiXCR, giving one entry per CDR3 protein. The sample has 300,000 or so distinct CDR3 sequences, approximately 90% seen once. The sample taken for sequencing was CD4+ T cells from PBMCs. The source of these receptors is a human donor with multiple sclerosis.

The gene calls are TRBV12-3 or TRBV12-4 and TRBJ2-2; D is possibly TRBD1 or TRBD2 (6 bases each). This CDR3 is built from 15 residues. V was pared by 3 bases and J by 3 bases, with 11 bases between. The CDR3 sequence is CASSFGGGDTGELFF. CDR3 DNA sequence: TGTGCCAGCAGTTTCGGGGGCGGGGACACCGGGGAGCTGTTTTTT.

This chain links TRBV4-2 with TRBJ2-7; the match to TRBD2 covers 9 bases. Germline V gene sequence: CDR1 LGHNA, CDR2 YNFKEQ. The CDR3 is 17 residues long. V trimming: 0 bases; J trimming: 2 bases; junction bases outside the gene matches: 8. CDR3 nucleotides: TGTGCCAGCAGCCAAGAGTGGACTAGCGTCGATCCCTACGAGCAGTACTTC. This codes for CASSQEWTSVDPYEQYF.

The CDR3 region has the DNA TGCAGCGTTGCCCCTGAGGCGGGGGGCACAGATACGCAGTATTTT. It is translated as CSVAPEAGGTDTQYF. The chain uses TRBV29-1 and TRBJ2-3, with 7 positions matching TRBD2. Germline V gives CDR1 SQVTM, CDR2 ANQGSEA. The CDR3 is made up of 15 amino acids. The V segment lost 4 bases and the J segment 1 base; nucleotides outside the gene matches: 8.

This CDR3 is CASSFAPGQETQYF. The CDR3 nucleotides are TGTGCCAGCAGTTTTGCTCCAGGACAAGAGACCCAGTACTTC. The V gene is TRBV12-3 or TRBV12-4, the J gene TRBJ2-5, with no clear D. The V end lost 3 bases, the J end lost 2 bases, and 10 bases lay between the germline ends. The CDR3 runs 14 residues.

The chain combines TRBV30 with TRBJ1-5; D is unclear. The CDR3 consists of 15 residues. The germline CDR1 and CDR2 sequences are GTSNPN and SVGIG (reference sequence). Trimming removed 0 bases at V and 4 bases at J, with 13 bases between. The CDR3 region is CAWSVGSAGNQPQHF. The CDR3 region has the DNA TGTGCCTGGAGTGTTGGGTCAGCCGGTAATCAGCCCCAGCATTTT.

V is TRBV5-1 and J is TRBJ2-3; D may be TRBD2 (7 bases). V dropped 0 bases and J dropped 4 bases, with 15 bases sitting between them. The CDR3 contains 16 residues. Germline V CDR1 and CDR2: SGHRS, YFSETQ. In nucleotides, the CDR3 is TGCGCCAGCAGCTTGGTCGCGGGGGCCCCCGCAGATACGCAGTATTTT. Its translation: CASSLVAGAPADTQYF. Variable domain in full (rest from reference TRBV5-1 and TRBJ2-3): KAGVTQTPRYLIKTRGQQVTLSCSPISGHRSVSWYQQTPGQGLQFLFEYFSETQRNKGNFPGRFSGRQFSNSRSEMNVSTLELGDSALYLCASSLVAGAPADTQYFGPGTRLTVL.

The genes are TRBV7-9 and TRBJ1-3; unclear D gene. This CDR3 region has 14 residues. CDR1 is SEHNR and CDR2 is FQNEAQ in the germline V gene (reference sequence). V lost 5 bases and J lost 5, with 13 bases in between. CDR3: CASSHSGSRNTIYF. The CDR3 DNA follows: TGTGCCAGCAGCCATTCCGGGTCTAGAAACACCATATATTTT.

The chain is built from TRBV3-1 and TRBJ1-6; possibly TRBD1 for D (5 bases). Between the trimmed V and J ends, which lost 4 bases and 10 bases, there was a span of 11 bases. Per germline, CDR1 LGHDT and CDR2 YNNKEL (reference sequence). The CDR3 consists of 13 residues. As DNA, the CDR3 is TGTGCCAGCAGCCTCCCGGAGGGGTCACCCCTCCACTTT. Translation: CASSLPEGSPLHF.

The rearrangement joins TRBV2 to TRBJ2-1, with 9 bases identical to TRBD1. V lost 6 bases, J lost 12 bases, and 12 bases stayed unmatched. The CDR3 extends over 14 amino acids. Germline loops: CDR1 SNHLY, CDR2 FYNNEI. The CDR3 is CASSPGQGIGGQFF. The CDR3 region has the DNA TGTGCCAGCAGCCCGGGACAGGGAATCGGTGGGCAGTTCTTC.

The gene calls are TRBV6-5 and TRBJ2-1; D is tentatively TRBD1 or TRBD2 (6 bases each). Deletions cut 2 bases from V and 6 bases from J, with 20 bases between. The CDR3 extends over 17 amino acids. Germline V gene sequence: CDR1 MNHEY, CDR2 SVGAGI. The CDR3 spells CASSYPPAGGIVNEQFF. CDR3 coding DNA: TGTGCCAGCAGTTACCCCCCCGCCGGGGGCATCGTCAATGAGCAGTTCTTC.

The CDR3 is CASSLSRNQPQHF. In DNA, the CDR3 is TGTGCCAGCAGCTTATCAAGGAATCAGCCCCAGCATTTT. The chain links TRBV7-9 to TRBJ1-5, with D unresolved. Germline V gene data show CDR1 as SEHNR and CDR2 as FQNEAQ (reference sequence). V was trimmed by 2 bases and J by 4 bases, leaving 6 bases between them. The CDR3 is 13 amino acids.

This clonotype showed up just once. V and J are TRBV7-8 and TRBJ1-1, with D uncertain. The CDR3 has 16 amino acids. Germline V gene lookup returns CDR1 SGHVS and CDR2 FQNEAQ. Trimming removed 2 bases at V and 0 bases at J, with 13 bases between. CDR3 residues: CASSLRGWQVNTEAFF. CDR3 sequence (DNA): TGTGCCAGCAGCTTAAGAGGGTGGCAGGTGAACACTGAAGCTTTCTTT.

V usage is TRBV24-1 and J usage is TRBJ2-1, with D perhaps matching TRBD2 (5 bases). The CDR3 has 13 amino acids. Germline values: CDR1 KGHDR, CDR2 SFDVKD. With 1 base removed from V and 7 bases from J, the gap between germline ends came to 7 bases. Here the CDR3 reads CATSDFRRNEQFF. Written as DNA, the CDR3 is TGTGCCACCAGTGATTTCCGGAGGAATGAGCAGTTCTTC.

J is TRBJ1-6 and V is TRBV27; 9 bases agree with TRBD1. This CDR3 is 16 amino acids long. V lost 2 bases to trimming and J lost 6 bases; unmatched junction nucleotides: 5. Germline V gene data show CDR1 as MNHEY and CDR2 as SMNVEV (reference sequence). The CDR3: CASSLIPGQGNSPLHF. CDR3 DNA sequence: TGTGCCAGCAGTTTAATCCCGGGACAGGGTAATTCACCCCTCCACTTT.

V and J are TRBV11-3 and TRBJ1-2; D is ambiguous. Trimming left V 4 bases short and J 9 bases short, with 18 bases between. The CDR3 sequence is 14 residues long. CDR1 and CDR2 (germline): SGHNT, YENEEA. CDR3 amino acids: CASSSGRSRARYTF. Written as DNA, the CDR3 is TGTGCCAGCAGCTCCGGCCGTTCGCGGGCCCGCTACACCTTC. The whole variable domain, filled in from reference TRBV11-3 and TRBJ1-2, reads EAGVVQSPRYKIIEKKQPVAFWCNPISGHNTLYWYLQNLGQGPELLIRYENEEAVDDSQLPKDRFSAERLKGVDSTLKIQPAELGDSAVYLCASSSGRSRARYTFGSGTRLTVV.

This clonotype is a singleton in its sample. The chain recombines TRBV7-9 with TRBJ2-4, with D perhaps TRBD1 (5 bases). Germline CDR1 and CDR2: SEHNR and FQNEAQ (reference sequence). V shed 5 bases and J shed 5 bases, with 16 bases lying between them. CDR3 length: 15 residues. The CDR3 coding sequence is TGTGCCAGCAGCCCAGCTGGCGCAGGGCAAAACATTCAGTACTTC. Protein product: CASSPAGAGQNIQYF.

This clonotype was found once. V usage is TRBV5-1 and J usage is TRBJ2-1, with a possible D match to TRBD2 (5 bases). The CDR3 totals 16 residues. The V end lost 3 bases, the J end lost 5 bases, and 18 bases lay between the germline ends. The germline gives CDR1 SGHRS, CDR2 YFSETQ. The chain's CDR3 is CASSSARGPSDNEQFF. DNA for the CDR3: TGCGCCAGCAGCTCCGCAAGAGGGCCCTCGGACAATGAGCAGTTCTTC.

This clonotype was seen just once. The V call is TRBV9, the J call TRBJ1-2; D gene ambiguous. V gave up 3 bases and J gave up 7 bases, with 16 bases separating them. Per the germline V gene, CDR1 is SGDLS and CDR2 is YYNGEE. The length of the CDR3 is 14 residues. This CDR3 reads CASSASHGRPGYTF. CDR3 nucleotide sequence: TGTGCCAGCAGCGCCAGCCACGGGCGTCCTGGCTACACCTTC.

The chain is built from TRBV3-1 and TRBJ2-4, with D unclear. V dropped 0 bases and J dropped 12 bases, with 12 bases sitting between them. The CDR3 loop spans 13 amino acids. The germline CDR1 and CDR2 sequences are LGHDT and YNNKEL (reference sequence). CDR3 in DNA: TGTGCCAGCAGCCAAGATCCAGCAGAATATCAGTACTTC. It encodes CASSQDPAEYQYF.

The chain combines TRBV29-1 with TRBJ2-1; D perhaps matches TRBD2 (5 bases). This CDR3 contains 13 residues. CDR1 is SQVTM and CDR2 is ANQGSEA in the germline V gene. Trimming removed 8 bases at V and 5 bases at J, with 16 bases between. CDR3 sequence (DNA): TGCAGCTACCTCGGGGTTAAAAACAATGAGCAGTTCTTC. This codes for CSYLGVKNNEQFF.

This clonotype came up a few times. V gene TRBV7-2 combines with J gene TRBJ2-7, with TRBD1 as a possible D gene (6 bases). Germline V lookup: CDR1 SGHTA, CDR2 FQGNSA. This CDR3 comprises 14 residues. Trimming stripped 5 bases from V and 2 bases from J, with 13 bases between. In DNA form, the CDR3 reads TGTGCCAGCAGCCCTCAACAGGGAGCCTACGAGCAGTACTTC. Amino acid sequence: CASSPQQGAYEQYF.

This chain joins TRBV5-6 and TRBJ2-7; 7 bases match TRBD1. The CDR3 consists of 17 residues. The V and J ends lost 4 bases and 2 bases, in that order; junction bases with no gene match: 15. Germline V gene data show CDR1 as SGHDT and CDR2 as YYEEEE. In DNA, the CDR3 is TGTGCCAGCAGCCCCATGGCAGCGCGGCAGGGGGCCTACGAGCAGTACTTC. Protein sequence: CASSPMAARQGAYEQYF.

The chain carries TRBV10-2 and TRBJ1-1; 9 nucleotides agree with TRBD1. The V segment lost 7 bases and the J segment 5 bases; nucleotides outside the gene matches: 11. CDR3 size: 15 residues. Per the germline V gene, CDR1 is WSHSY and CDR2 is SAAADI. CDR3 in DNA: TGCGCCAGCACCCCTAACAGGGGGCGAGGGACTGAAGCTTTCTTT. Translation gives CASTPNRGRGTEAFF.

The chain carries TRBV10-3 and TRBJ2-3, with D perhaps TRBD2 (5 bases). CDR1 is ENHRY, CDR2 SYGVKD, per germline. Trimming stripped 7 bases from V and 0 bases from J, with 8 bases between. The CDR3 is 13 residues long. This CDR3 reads CAIKTGSTDTQYF. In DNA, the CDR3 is TGTGCCATCAAGACGGGAAGCACAGATACGCAGTATTTT.

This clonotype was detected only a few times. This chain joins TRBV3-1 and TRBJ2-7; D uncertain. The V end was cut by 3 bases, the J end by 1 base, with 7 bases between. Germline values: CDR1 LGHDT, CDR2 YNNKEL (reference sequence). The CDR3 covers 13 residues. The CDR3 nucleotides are TGTGCCAGCAGCCACCGACTTTCCTACGAGCAGTACTTC. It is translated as CASSHRLSYEQYF.

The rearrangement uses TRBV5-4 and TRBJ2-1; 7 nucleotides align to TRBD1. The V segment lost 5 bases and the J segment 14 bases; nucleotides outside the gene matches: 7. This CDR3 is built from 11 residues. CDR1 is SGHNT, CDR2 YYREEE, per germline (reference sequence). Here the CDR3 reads CASRDRAGEFF. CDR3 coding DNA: TGTGCCAGCAGAGACAGGGCCGGCGAGTTCTTC. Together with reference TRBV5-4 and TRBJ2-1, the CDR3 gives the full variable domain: ETGVTQSPTHLIKTRGQQVTLRCSSQSGHNTVSWYQQALGQGPQFIFQYYREEENGRGNFPPRFSGLQFPNYSSELNVNALELDDSALYLCASRDRAGEFFGPGTRLTVL.